This T cell receptor (beta chain) was captured by sequencing in a study of vaccination and CD4 T cells after COVID-19. Study results and caveats: Convalescent patients had a median roughly 86% of reactive clones appearing only post-vaccination.

Cultured CD4+ T-cell DNA underwent Oncomine TCR Beta short-read sequencing. One entry per CDR3 protein results from TCRdb running MiXCR on the PCR reads. This table holds about 19,000 distinct CDR3 sequences, about 60% found once. The treatment was: approximately nine-day PBMC culture with coronavirus spike peptide pools or control peptides (ViraFEST assay). In this cohort, PCR tests turned positive between March and December 2020, predating US Alpha, Beta and Delta variants. In the case of this clonotype: The antigen remains undetermined.

Germline assignment: CDR1 MGHDK and CDR2 SYGVNS. The CDR3 extends over 13 amino acids. J was trimmed by 6 bases and V by 2 bases; bases with no gene match: 3. This receptor was identified in a human donor who had recovered from COVID-19. Source material: CD4+ T cells from blood, cultured in vitro. The genes are TRBV25-1 and TRBJ1-2; 7 bases are shared with TRBD1. DNA of the CDR3: TGTGCCAGCAGTGAAACAGGGGCCGATGGCTACACCTTC. This codes for CASSETGADGYTF.